Following are 3 T cell receptor beta chains from one sample sequenced in a study of cytomegalovirus exposure and HLA in healthy donors. Sequenced by immunoSEQ multiplex PCR; TCRdb stores in-frame clones only, minus some. The table has over 200,000 clones, around 87% seen once. Sequenced input: PBMCs. These receptors originate from a woman between 18 and 29 years old in good health and CMV-seronegative.

This chain links TRBV10-2 with TRBJ2-1, with 8 bases lining up with TRBD2. CDR3 length equals 14 residues. V trimming: 3 bases; J trimming: 9 bases; junction bases outside the gene matches: 7. The germline gives CDR1 WSHSY, CDR2 SAAADI. The CDR3, as DNA: TGCGCCAGCAGTGATAGGACGGGGGGGACTGAGCAGTTCTTC. This translates into CASSDRTGGTEQFF.

The chain couples TRBV4-1 to TRBJ2-2; 8 bases are shared with TRBD2. Germline values: CDR1 MGHRA, CDR2 YSYEKL. The V segment lost 1 base and the J segment 6 bases; nucleotides outside the gene matches: 7. There are 16 residues in the CDR3. The CDR3 loop is CASSQGRGGNAGELFF. CDR3 nucleotide sequence: TGCGCCAGCAGCCAAGGCCGGGGGGGCAACGCCGGGGAGCTGTTTTTT.

The chain joins TRBV6-5 to TRBJ1-1, with D possibly matching TRBD1 (6 bases). The CDR3 runs 13 residues. Trimming cost V 7 bases and J 1 base, with 10 bases left between them. CDR1 MNHEY and CDR2 SVGAGI come from the germline V gene. CDR3 bases: TGTGCCAGCAAGCCACAGGGGAACACTGAAGCTTTCTTT. Its translation: CASKPQGNTEAFF.